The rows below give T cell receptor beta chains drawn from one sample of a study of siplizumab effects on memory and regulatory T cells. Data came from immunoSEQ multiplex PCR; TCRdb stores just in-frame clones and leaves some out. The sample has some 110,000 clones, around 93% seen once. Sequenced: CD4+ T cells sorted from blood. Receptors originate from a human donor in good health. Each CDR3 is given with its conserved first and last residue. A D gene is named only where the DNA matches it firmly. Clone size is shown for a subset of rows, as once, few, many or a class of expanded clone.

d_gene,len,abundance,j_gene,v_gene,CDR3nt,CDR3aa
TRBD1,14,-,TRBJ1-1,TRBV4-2,TGTGCCAGCAGCCAAGGGACAGGGGTGACTGAAGCTTTCTTT,CASSQGTGVTEAFF
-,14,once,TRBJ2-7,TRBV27,TGTGCCAGCAGTTTCTCCCCGAACAGCTACGAGCAGTACTTC,CASSFSPNSYEQYF
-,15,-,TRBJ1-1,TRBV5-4,TGTGCCAGCAGCTTGGACGGCACCCCGGGCACTGAAGCTTTCTTT,CASSLDGTPGTEAFF
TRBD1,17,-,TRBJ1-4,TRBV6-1,TGTGCCAGCAGTGAATCGGTAGGGGGCCTCGCTAATGAAAAACTGTTTTTT,CASSESVGGLANEKLFF
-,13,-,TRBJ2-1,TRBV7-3,TGTGCCAGCAGCCCCCCCCCATACAATGAGCAGTTCTTC,CASSPPPYNEQFF
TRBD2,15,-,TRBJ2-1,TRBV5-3,TGTGCCAGAAGCAGGCTAGCGGGGGGCATCGATGAGCAGTTCTTC,CARSRLAGGIDEQFF
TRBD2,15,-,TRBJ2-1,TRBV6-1,TGTGCCAGCAGTCCCCGGGATACTAGCGGGTATGAGCAGTTCTTC,CASSPRDTSGYEQFF
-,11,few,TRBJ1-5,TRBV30,TGTGCCTGGAGCGACTTGGGGCCCCAGCATTTT,CAWSDLGPQHF
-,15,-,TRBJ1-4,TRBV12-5,TGTGCTAGTGGTCCAGCCCGGGGGTGGGATGAAAAACTGTTTTTT,CASGPARGWDEKLFF
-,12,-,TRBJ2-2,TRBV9,TGTGCCAGCAGCCTAGACACCGGGGAGCTGTTTTTT,CASSLDTGELFF
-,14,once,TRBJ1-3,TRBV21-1,TGTGCCAGCAGCGGTAGCGACAGAGAAAACACCATATATTTT,CASSGSDRENTIYF
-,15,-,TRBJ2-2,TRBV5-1,TGCGCCAGCAGCTCCGCTCCCCCCTGGCCCGGGGAGCTGTTTTTT,CASSSAPPWPGELFF
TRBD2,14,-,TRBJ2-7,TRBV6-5,TGTGCCAGCAGACGACTAGCGTCTAGCAACGAGCAGTACTTC,CASRRLASSNEQYF
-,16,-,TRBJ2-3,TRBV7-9,TGTGCCAGCAGCCGGAATAGGGCAGGGGGCACAGATACGCAGTATTTT,CASSRNRAGGTDTQYF
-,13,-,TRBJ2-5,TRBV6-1,TGTGCCAGCACCCACGCGGGGAAAGAGACCCAGTACTTC,CASTHAGKETQYF
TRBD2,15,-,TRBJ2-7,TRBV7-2,TGTGCCAGCAGCCCCTCCTCCTCGACTAGCGGCGCGGGGTACTTC,CASSPSSSTSGAGYF
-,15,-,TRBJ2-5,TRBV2,TGTGCCAGCAGTGAAGGGGGGGCGAGCCAAGAGACCCAGTACTTC,CASSEGGASQETQYF
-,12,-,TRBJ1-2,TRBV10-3,TGTGCCATAAGCGCCGGCAGCCCGAGCTGTACCTTC,CAISAGSPSCTF
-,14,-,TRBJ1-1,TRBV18,TGTGCCAGCTCACCAAACAACGGGGACACTGAAGCTTTCTTT,CASSPNNGDTEAFF
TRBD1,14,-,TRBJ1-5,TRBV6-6,TGTGCCAGCAGTTACGGACAGGGCAATCAGCCCCAGCATTTT,CASSYGQGNQPQHF
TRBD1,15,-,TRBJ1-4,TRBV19,TGTGCCAGTAGTCCAGGGGGCATGGTTGATGAAAAACTGTTTTTT,CASSPGGMVDEKLFF
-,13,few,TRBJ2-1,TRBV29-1,TGCAGCGTCGGACAGACCGTTTACAATGAGCAGTTCTTC,CSVGQTVYNEQFF
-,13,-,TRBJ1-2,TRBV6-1,TGTGCCAGCAGTGCCAGCGGCGGGAAGGGCTACACCTTC,CASSASGGKGYTF
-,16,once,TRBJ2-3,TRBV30,TGTGCCTGGGGTCCCGAGGGGTCGGGGCTCACAGATACGCAGTATTTT,CAWGPEGSGLTDTQYF
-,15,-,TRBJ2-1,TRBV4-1,TGCGCCAGCAGCCGTTCACCCCAGCGAAGTAATGAGCAGTTCTTC,CASSRSPQRSNEQFF
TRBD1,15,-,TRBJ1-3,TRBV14,TGTGCCAGCAGCCAGGGACAGGTCTATGGAAACACCATATATTTT,CASSQGQVYGNTIYF
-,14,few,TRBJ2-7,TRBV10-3,TGTGCCATCAGTGAGGGGGGAATGTCCTACGAGCAGTACTTC,CAISEGGMSYEQYF
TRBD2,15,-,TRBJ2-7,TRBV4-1,TGCGCCAGCAGCCCCCGCTTAGCGGGGGCCTACGAGCAGTACTTC,CASSPRLAGAYEQYF
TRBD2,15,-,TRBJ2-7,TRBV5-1,TGCGCCAGCAGCTTGGGCCCAGCGGGGGGCCTCGAGCAGTACTTC,CASSLGPAGGLEQYF
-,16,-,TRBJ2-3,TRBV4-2,TGTGCCAGCAGCCAAGATCGAGGGGGGGGAGGCGATACGCAGTATTTT,CASSQDRGGGGDTQYF
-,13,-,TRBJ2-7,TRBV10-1,TGCGCCAGCAGTGAGGAGCTAGTGTTCGAGCAGTACTTC,CASSEELVFEQYF
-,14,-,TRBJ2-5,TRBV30,TGTGCCTGGACCTCCGGAAGTTTTCAAGAGACCCAGTACTTC,CAWTSGSFQETQYF
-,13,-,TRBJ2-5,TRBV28,TGTGCCAGCAGGGCCTCTGTGACAGGGACCCAGTACTTC,CASRASVTGTQYF
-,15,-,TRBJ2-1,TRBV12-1,TGTGCCAGCAGCATGACTAGTAATCCCTACAATGAGCAGTTCTTC,CASSMTSNPYNEQFF
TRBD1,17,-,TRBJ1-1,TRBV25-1,TGTGCCAGCAGTCCCAGAAGGGGGGCAGGGGGCGACACTGAAGCTTTCTTT,CASSPRRGAGGDTEAFF
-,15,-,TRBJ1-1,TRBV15,TGTGCCACCAGCAGAGATGGGCAGGAGAACACTGAAGCTTTCTTT,CATSRDGQENTEAFF
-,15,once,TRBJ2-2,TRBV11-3,TGTGCCAGCAGCTTCACAAGCGTGAACACCGGGGAGCTGTTTTTT,CASSFTSVNTGELFF
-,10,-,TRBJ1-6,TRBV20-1,TGCAGTGCTTTTTTGGCAGGTTACCACTTT,CSAFLAGYHF
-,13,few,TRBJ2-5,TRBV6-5,TGTGCCAGCAGGGATCTAGCGAAAGAGACCCAGTACTTC,CASRDLAKETQYF
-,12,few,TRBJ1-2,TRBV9,TGTGCCAGCAGCCCTCCGCCCGGCGGCTACACCTTC,CASSPPPGGYTF
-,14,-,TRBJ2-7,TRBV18,TGTGCCAGCTCACCACCTCGTCCTTCCTACGAGCAGTACTTC,CASSPPRPSYEQYF
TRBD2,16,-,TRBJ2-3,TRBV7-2,TGTGCCAGCAGCCGTCGGGGAGAGGGTTCGGGGGGTACGCAGTATTTT,CASSRRGEGSGGTQYF
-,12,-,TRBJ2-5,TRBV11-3,TGTGCCAGCAGCGACGATCGGGAGACCCAGTACTTC,CASSDDRETQYF
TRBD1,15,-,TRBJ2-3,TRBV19,TGTGCCAGTAAAAAACAGGGGGGTGGCACAGATACGCAGTATTTT,CASKKQGGGTDTQYF
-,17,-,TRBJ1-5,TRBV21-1,TGTGCCAGCAGCAACACCCGGGACACTAATAGCAATCAGCCCCAGCATTTT,CASSNTRDTNSNQPQHF
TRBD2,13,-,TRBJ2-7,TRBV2,TGTGCCAGCATAGCGGGAGGGAGGGTCGAGCAGTACTTC,CASIAGGRVEQYF
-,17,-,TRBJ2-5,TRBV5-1,TGCGCCAGCAGTGCGTGGGGACATCAGAAAGGCCAAGAGACCCAGTACTTC,CASSAWGHQKGQETQYF
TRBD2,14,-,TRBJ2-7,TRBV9,TGTGCCAGCAGCGTCGGGGGGGTGACCTACGAGCAGTACTTC,CASSVGGVTYEQYF
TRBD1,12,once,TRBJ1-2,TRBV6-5,TGTGCCAGCAGTGGTGGGACAGTTGGCTACACCTTC,CASSGGTVGYTF
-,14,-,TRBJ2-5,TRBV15,TGTGCCACCAGCGGCGGACTATATTTGGAGACCCAGTACTTC,CATSGGLYLETQYF
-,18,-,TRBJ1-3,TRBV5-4,TGTGCCAGCAGCTTGGGCGGTAACAGTCACGTCTCTGGAAACACCATATATTTT,CASSLGGNSHVSGNTIYF
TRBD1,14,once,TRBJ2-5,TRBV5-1,TGCGCCAGCAGCCCTCGACAGGGTGTGGAGACCCAGTACTTC,CASSPRQGVETQYF
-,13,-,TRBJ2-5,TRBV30,TGTGCCTGCCTCCCCGGGGAACAAGAGACCCAGTACTTC,CACLPGEQETQYF
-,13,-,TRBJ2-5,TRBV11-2,TGTGCCAGCAGCCTACTAGTTCAAGAGACCCAGTACTTC,CASSLLVQETQYF